This is a list of T cell receptor beta chains from one sample in a study of OX40 agonist ivuxolimab in advanced cancers. Using immunoSEQ multiplex PCR, the repertoire was profiled, and TCRdb retains in-frame clones only, with some absent. The table has under 90,000 clones, approximately 90% seen once. Source: CD4+ or CD8+ T cells sorted from blood, taken in a trial of the OX40 agonist ivuxolimab. The origin of the receptors is an adult with an advanced solid tumor such as melanoma, head and neck, liver or kidney cancer. The CDR3 runs from the conserved cysteine through the conserved F or W. Fields, in order: D gene, J gene, V gene, CDR3 length, clone size, CDR3 DNA, CDR3 protein. A D gene is named only where the DNA matches it firmly. Size tells how often a clone was seen (once, few, many) or the class of an expanded clone, and some rows leave it out.

-	TRBJ1-1	TRBV15	14	few	TGTGCCACCAGCAGGGACACTGTGAACACTGAAGCTTTCTTT	CATSRDTVNTEAFF
-	TRBJ2-7	TRBV5-4	11	-	TGTGCCAGCAGCTACGTTCACGAGCAGTACTTC	CASSYVHEQYF
TRBD2	TRBJ2-3	TRBV7-7	17	-	TGTGCCAGCAGCTCGGGGACTAGCGTCTACGGCACAGATACGCAGTATTTT	CASSSGTSVYGTDTQYF
-	TRBJ2-7	TRBV6-5	14	-	TGTGCCAGCAAAGATGACTGGAGCTCCTACGAGCAGTACTTC	CASKDDWSSYEQYF
TRBD1	TRBJ2-6	TRBV5-4	18	-	TGTGCCAGCAGCACCCGGGACAGGGGGCGGTCTGGGGCCAACGTCCTGACTTTC	CASSTRDRGRSGANVLTF
-	TRBJ1-5	TRBV27	13	once	TGTGCCAGCAAGGGGGGGGGAAATCAGCCCCAGCATTTT	CASKGGGNQPQHF
-	TRBJ2-7	TRBV19	15	-	TGTGCCAGTAGTGTCGACAGGGGAGGGGGCTACGAGCAGTACTTC	CASSVDRGGGYEQYF
-	TRBJ2-1	TRBV11-1	16	-	TGTGCCAGCAGCCCGCCCCTGGGGCTAGCTATCAATGAGCAGTTCTTC	CASSPPLGLAINEQFF
-	TRBJ2-3	TRBV6-5	11	-	TGTGCCAGCAGTTACGCCTATACGCAGTATTTT	CASSYAYTQYF
-	TRBJ2-1	TRBV7-2	13	-	TGTGCCAGCAGCTCACCCCTCCGACAGGAAAAGTTCTTC	CASSSPLRQEKFF
TRBD1	TRBJ1-2	TRBV29-1	15	-	TGCAGCGTCGACGGACAGGGGGAAGCTAACTATGGCTACACCTTC	CSVDGQGEANYGYTF
TRBD1	TRBJ1-5	TRBV5-6	14	-	TGTGCCAGCAGGAAGACAGGGATGACTCAGCCCCAGCATTTT	CASRKTGMTQPQHF
-	TRBJ1-3	TRBV7-8	14	-	TGTGCCAGCAGCTTAGGGCTCTCTGGAAACACCATATATTTT	CASSLGLSGNTIYF
-	TRBJ1-1	TRBV5-6	14	once	TGTGCCAGCAGCTTAGGGACTTTAGTCCGAGAAGCTTTCTTT	CASSLGTLVREAFF
-	TRBJ1-6	TRBV7-2	17	-	TGTGCCAGCAGCAAAACTCTATGGACAGCGTATAATTCACCCCTCCACTTT	CASSKTLWTAYNSPLHF
-	TRBJ2-7	TRBV7-2	14	once	TGTGCCAGCAGCCGAGGACGGGGAGCCCACGAGCAGTACTTC	CASSRGRGAHEQYF
TRBD1	TRBJ1-2	TRBV15	16	-	TGTGCCACCAGCAGAGATTCTGGCAGGGGGCTCTTTGGCTACACCTTC	CATSRDSGRGLFGYTF
-	TRBJ2-1	TRBV23-1	18	-	TGCGCCAGCAGTCACCCACTCCGGGACGCTTACTCCTACAATGAGCAGTTCTTC	CASSHPLRDAYSYNEQFF
TRBD1	TRBJ1-1	TRBV14	13	-	TGTGCCAGCAGACAGGGGGCTCGGACTGAAGCTTTCTTT	CASRQGARTEAFF
-	TRBJ2-7	TRBV25-1	15	-	TGTGCCAGCAGTGAATCTCAGGGGACCACCTACGAGCAGTACTTC	CASSESQGTTYEQYF
-	TRBJ1-2	TRBV5-1	13	-	TGCGCCAGCAGCTTGGCCCTCGACTATGGCTACACCTTC	CASSLALDYGYTF
-	TRBJ2-5	TRBV5-5	14	-	TGTGCCAGCAGCAGAACTAGCATTCAAGTGACCCAGTACTTC	CASSRTSIQVTQYF
-	TRBJ2-1	TRBV25-1	14	-	TGTGCCAGCAGTGAGGAGGGGAGAGGGAATGAGCAGTTCTTC	CASSEEGRGNEQFF
TRBD1	TRBJ1-4	TRBV12-5	15	-	TGTGCTAGTGGGCCGGGACAGGGGAAAGTTGAAAAACTGTTTTTT	CASGPGQGKVEKLFF
-	TRBJ2-7	TRBV5-6	15	-	TGTGCCAGCAGCTTCGTGGGTCCTTTCCAATACGAGCAGTACTTC	CASSFVGPFQYEQYF
TRBD1	TRBJ1-2	TRBV10-2	16	-	TGCGCCAGCAGTGAATATGGGGTTACAGGGGGCTATGGCTACACCTTC	CASSEYGVTGGYGYTF
-	TRBJ1-6	TRBV2	13	-	TGTGCCAGCAGTCCTACAGGGAATTCACCCCTCCACTTT	CASSPTGNSPLHF
-	TRBJ1-2	TRBV4-1	15	once	TGCGCCAGCAGCCAAGCTGGACAGCTTAGCTATGGCTACACCTTC	CASSQAGQLSYGYTF
TRBD1	TRBJ2-1	TRBV9	15	once	TGTGCCAGCAGCCCATTGGGGGACAGATACAATGAGCAGTTCTTC	CASSPLGDRYNEQFF
-	TRBJ2-5	TRBV21-1	14	-	TGTGCCAGCAGCAAAGTACGGGAGACTGAGACCCAGTACTTC	CASSKVRETETQYF
-	TRBJ2-3	TRBV7-2	15	-	TGTGCCAGCAGCGTACAGGTGACTAGCACAGATACGCAGTATTTT	CASSVQVTSTDTQYF
-	TRBJ2-3	TRBV6-1	15	-	TGTGCCAGCAGTGATCCGCCAGTGAGCACAGATACGCAGTATTTT	CASSDPPVSTDTQYF
TRBD2	TRBJ2-7	TRBV6-6	13	-	TGTGCCAGCAGTTGGACTAGCGGGAACGAGCAGTACTTC	CASSWTSGNEQYF
TRBD1	TRBJ2-2	TRBV5-1	15	-	TGCGCCAGCAGCTCCGGGACAGCCAGCACCGGGGAGCTGTTTTTT	CASSSGTASTGELFF
-	TRBJ2-5	TRBV4-2	13	-	TGTGCCAGCAGCTTAAATGGTTTAAAGACCCAGTACTTC	CASSLNGLKTQYF
-	TRBJ2-3	TRBV9	15	-	TGTGCCAGCAGCGTAGAGGGCAGGGTACCAGATACGCAGTATTTT	CASSVEGRVPDTQYF
TRBD2	TRBJ2-3	TRBV5-1	16	-	TGCGCCAGCAGGGCGGCTAGCGGGGGGGCGGCGGATACGCAGTATTTT	CASRAASGGAADTQYF
-	TRBJ1-2	TRBV5-5	13	-	TGTGCCAGCAGCTCAACATTAGTACGGGGCTACACCTTC	CASSSTLVRGYTF
-	TRBJ1-2	TRBV27	16	-	TGTGCCAGCAGTCTAAGACGACAGCCGATTAACTATGGCTACACCTTC	CASSLRRQPINYGYTF
TRBD1	TRBJ1-2	TRBV5-6	17	once	TGTGCCAGCAGCTTGGTGTTACGGTGGGACAGAGGATATGGCTACACCTTC	CASSLVLRWDRGYGYTF
-	TRBJ2-3	TRBV27	15	-	TGTGCCAGCAGTTTATGGGGGGACAACACAGATACGCAGTATTTT	CASSLWGDNTDTQYF
TRBD2	TRBJ2-7	TRBV7-9	16	-	TGTGCCAGCAGCTTAGAAGAGCGGGAGAGCTCCTACGAGCAGTACTTC	CASSLEERESSYEQYF
TRBD1	TRBJ1-4	TRBV6-5	11	-	TGTGCGAGCAGGGGGGATGAAAAACTGTTTTTT	CASRGDEKLFF
-	TRBJ1-2	TRBV5-4	13	-	TGTGTCAGCAGCGTTGACAGTAACTATGGCTACACCTTC	CVSSVDSNYGYTF
TRBD1	TRBJ1-5	TRBV27	18	-	TGTGCCAGCAGCCTGATCGGGACAGGGACCTATAGCAATCAGCCCCAGCATTTT	CASSLIGTGTYSNQPQHF
TRBD2	TRBJ2-5	TRBV2	15	-	TGTGCCAGCAGTACAACTAGCGGGGCCCAAGAGACCCAGTACTTC	CASSTTSGAQETQYF
-	TRBJ2-7	TRBV13	17	-	TGTGCCAGCAGCTTAGGCCCGGAACCGGACTCCATCTACGAGCAGTACTTC	CASSLGPEPDSIYEQYF
-	TRBJ2-3	TRBV15	14	-	TGTGCCACCAGAAGGGCAGGCGGCCCAGATACGCAGTATTTT	CATRRAGGPDTQYF